A single sample gave rise to the 8 T cell receptor beta chains below, sequenced in a study of blood T cell repertoires in COVID-19. Measured with immunoSEQ multiplex PCR; TCRdb has only the in-frame clones, and not every one. This table holds approximately 160,000 clones, approximately 84% found once. What was sequenced was PBMCs or T cells enriched from blood (not recorded which). Receptors were obtained from a woman aged 50 to 60 who had recovered from COVID-19.

Only one count was recorded for this clone. The V call is TRBV27, the J call TRBJ2-7, with TRBD2 matching over 15 bases. From germline, CDR1 is MNHEY and CDR2 SMNVEV (reference sequence). The length of the CDR3 is 16 residues. Trimming removed 4 bases from V and 4 bases from J; junction bases left unmatched: 5. The CDR3 coding sequence is TGTGCCAGCAGTTACGCGGGACTAGCGGGAGGTTACGAGCAGTACTTC. This gives the protein CASSYAGLAGGYEQYF.

The chain has TRBV10-1 and TRBJ2-1, with 12 nucleotides matching TRBD2. The CDR3 consists of 15 residues. Trimming removed 5 bases from V and 6 bases from J; junction bases left unmatched: 5. In germline, CDR1 is WNHNN, CDR2 SYGVQD (reference sequence). Here the CDR3 reads CASSPSSGRANEQFF. For the CDR3, the DNA is TGCGCCAGCAGTCCTTCTAGCGGGAGGGCCAATGAGCAGTTCTTC.

The J gene is TRBJ2-7, the V gene TRBV5-4; D possibly corresponds to TRBD2 (6 bases). The CDR3 sequence is 16 residues long. In germline, CDR1 is SGHNT, CDR2 YYREEE (reference sequence). Trimming stripped 4 bases from V and 3 bases from J, with 20 bases between. This CDR3 reads CASSPRWDSALYEQYF. The CDR3 DNA follows: TGTGCCAGCAGCCCCCGCTGGGACTCTGCACTCTACGAGCAGTACTTC.

The chain combines TRBV10-3 with TRBJ1-2; tentative D call: TRBD1 (6 bases). Germline V gene sequence: CDR1 ENHRY, CDR2 SYGVKD. The CDR3 covers 13 residues. Trimming left V 3 bases short and J 3 bases short, with 8 bases between. The CDR3 region is CAISEGGYYGYTF. CDR3 coding DNA: TGTGCCATCAGTGAAGGGGGATACTATGGCTACACCTTC.

The V and J genes are TRBV18 and TRBJ2-5, with TRBD2 identical over 13 bases. The germline gives CDR1 KGHSH, CDR2 LQKENI. Trimming at V came to 2 bases and at J to 5 bases, leaving 8 bases not matched to a gene. The CDR3 sequence is 17 residues long. The CDR3 DNA reads as TGTGCCAGCTCACCAAGGACTAGCGGGAGCTCTGGTGAGACCCAGTACTTC. Translation gives CASSPRTSGSSGETQYF.

The rearrangement uses TRBV5-1 and TRBJ1-5; D possibly corresponds to TRBD1 (5 bases). Looked up from germline, CDR1 is SGHRS and CDR2 is YFSETQ. The CDR3 covers 13 residues. The V end was cut by 4 bases, the J end by 4 bases, with 9 bases between. In nucleotides, the CDR3 is TGCGCCAGCAGCCGGGGGGTTAATCAGCCCCAGCATTTT. This translates into CASSRGVNQPQHF.

This sequence joins TRBV27 and TRBJ2-1; 13 positions match TRBD2. This CDR3 has 18 amino acids. J gave up 5 bases and V 2 bases, and 9 bases lay outside the gene matches. Looked up from germline, CDR1 is MNHEY and CDR2 is SMNVEV (reference sequence). CDR3 bases: TGTGCCAGCAGTTTAGGGGCCTGGACTAGCGGGAGCAACAATGAGCAGTTCTTC. Translating it yields CASSLGAWTSGSNNEQFF.

The chain carries TRBV6-5 and TRBJ2-1, with 10 bases that match TRBD2. Trimming removed 5 bases from V and 9 bases from J; junction bases left unmatched: 4. The CDR3 has 13 residues. Germline V gene data show CDR1 as MNHEY and CDR2 as SVGAGI. Here the CDR3 reads CASSRGLAVEQFF. CDR3 DNA: TGTGCCAGCAGTCGCGGACTAGCGGTTGAGCAGTTCTTC.